The entry below gives a single T cell receptor (beta chain) sequence along with its context. Germline loops: CDR1 SNHLY, CDR2 FYNNEI. V lost 5 bases, J lost 1 base, and 6 bases stayed unmatched. This CDR3 is built from 17 residues. Seattle patients were enrolled while actively infected and followed longitudinally. The data are from a study of blood T cell repertoires in COVID-19. The wider study: PBMCs, B-cell-depleted T cells, or T cells were the source of the cDNA or gDNA that made up the material.

Authors' processing steps: Reference gene primer amplification yielded estimated nucleated cell counts. Profiled with immunoSEQ multiplex PCR; TCRdb holds only in-frame clones, not every one. The DNA gave D and trimming, while V, J and clone size come from that table. The sample has 300,000 to 350,000 clones, roughly 86% seen once. This chain uses TRBV2 with TRBJ2-3; 13 positions agree with TRBD2. The TCR originated in a young man with COVID-19, enrolled during active disease. The specimen was peripheral blood. The CDR3 nucleotides are TGTGCCAGCAGTTCCGGGACTAGCGGGGCCCGCACAGATACGCAGTATTTT. Its translation is CASSSGTSGARTDTQYF.